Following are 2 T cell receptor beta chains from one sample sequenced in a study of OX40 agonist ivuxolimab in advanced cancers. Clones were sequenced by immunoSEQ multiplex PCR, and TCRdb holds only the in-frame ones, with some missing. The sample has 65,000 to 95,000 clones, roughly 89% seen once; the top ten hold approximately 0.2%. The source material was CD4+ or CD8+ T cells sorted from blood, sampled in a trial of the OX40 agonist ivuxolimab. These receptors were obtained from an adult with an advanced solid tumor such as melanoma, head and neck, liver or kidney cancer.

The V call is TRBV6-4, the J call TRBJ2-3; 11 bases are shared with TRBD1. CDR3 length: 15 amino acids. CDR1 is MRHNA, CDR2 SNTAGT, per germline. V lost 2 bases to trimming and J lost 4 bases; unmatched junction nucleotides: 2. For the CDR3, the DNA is TGTGCCAGCAGTGACGGGACAGGGGGTTCAGATACGCAGTATTTT. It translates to CASSDGTGGSDTQYF.

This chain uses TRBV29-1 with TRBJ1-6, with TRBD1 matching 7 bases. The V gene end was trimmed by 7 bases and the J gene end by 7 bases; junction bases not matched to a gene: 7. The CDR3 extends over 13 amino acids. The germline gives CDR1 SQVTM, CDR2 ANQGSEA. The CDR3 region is CSARTGPNSPLHF. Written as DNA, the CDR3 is TGCAGCGCAAGGACAGGACCGAATTCACCCCTCCACTTT.